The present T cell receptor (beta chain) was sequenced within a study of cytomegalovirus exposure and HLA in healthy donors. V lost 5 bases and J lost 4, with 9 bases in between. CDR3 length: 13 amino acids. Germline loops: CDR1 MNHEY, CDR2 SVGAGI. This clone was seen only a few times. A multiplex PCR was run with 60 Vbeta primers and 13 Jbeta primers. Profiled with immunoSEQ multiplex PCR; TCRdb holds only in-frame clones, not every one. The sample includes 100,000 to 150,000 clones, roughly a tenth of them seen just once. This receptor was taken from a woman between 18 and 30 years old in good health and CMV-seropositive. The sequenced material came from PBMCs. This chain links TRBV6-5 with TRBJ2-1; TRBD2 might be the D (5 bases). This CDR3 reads CASSRWTYNEQFF. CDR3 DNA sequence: TGTGCCAGCAGTCGGTGGACTTACAATGAGCAGTTCTTC.